Presented here are 12 T cell receptor beta chains from one specimen sequenced in a study of shared clonotypes between healthy human individuals. This table comes from immunoSEQ multiplex PCR, and its TCRdb copy is limited to in-frame clones, with some not included. The sample carries roughly 2.2 million clones, 92% recorded once. The sample was naive CD4+ T cells from PBMCs. Subset described: CD45RA+ positively selected. The receptors derive from a man aged 18 to 29 in good health. Some clones in this sample may be carry-over from other donors' samples.

V usage is TRBV27 and J usage is TRBJ1-4; no definite D call. Germline CDR1 reads MNHEY; CDR2 reads SMNVEV (reference sequence). The CDR3 is 15 amino acids. V was clipped by 4 bases and J by 3 bases, with 12 bases between them. This chain's CDR3 is CASSSRTAANEKLFF. CDR3 bases: TGTGCCAGCAGTTCACGGACCGCGGCTAATGAAAAACTGTTTTTT. Complete variable domain (other parts from reference TRBV27 and TRBJ1-4): EAQVTQNPRYLITVTGKKLTVTCSQNMNHEYMSWYRQDPGLGLRQIYYSMNVEVTDKGDVPEGYKVSRKEKRNFPLILESPSPNQTSLYFCASSSRTAANEKLFFGSGTQLSVL.

This chain links TRBV6-5 with TRBJ1-1; D uncertain. CDR1 is MNHEY, CDR2 SVGAGI, per germline. Trimming cost V 0 bases and J 1 base, with 9 bases left between them. This CDR3 comprises 15 residues. CDR3 nucleotides: TGTGCCAGCAGTTACTCGCAGCGTTCGAACACTGAAGCTTTCTTT. Translated: CASSYSQRSNTEAFF.

CDR3 coding DNA: TGTGCCTGGAGGGGGATCGGGACAGGGGCCTTCTTTAACACTGAAGCTTTCTTT. Encoded protein: CAWRGIGTGAFFNTEAFF. The V call is TRBV30, the J call TRBJ1-1; 10 bases map to TRBD1. CDR1 and CDR2 (germline): GTSNPN, SVGIG (reference sequence). J was trimmed by 2 bases and V by 3 bases; bases with no gene match: 15. The CDR3 is made up of 18 amino acids.

Of note for this clone: The sample holds other DNA sequences that translate to the same CDR3. This rearrangement joins TRBV18 to TRBJ1-1, with 9 bases identical to TRBD1. This CDR3 has 14 amino acids. Germline V lookup: CDR1 KGHSH, CDR2 LQKENI. V was pared by 1 base and J by 4 bases, with 1 base of the junction left unmatched. This CDR3 reads CASSPRQGGTEAFF. The CDR3 region has the DNA TGTGCCAGCTCACCACGACAGGGGGGCACTGAAGCTTTCTTT. The whole variable domain, remainder taken from reference TRBV18 and TRBJ1-1, is NAGVMQNPRHLVRRRGQEARLRCSPMKGHSHVYWYRQLPEEGLKFMVYLQKENIIDESGMPKERFSAEFPKEGPSILRIQQVVRGDSAAYFCASSPRQGGTEAFFGQGTRLTVV.

The rearrangement links TRBV6-6 to TRBJ1-3; D is uncertain. V was cut by 7 bases and J by 0 bases, with 16 bases left in between. The V gene's germline CDR1 is MNHNY and CDR2 SVGAGI (reference sequence). CDR3 length: 16 residues. The CDR3 DNA sequence: TGTGCCAGCAAACTATGGCAGCGAAACTCTGGAAACACCATATATTTT. It translates to CASKLWQRNSGNTIYF.

The chain has TRBV28 and TRBJ2-5; TRBD1 aligns across 8 bases. The V gene end was trimmed by 3 bases and the J gene end by 5 bases; junction bases not matched to a gene: 11. Germline CDR1 MDHEN, CDR2 SYDVKM. This CDR3 has 16 residues. CDR3 region: CASSFVTGVVGETQYF. The CDR3 nucleotides are TGTGCCAGCAGTTTTGTGACAGGGGTGGTTGGGGAGACCCAGTACTTC.

This chain links TRBV6-6 with TRBJ1-1, with 12 nucleotides matching TRBD1. CDR3 length: 14 residues. The J segment lost 8 bases and the V segment lost 6 bases, leaving 7 bases of the junction unmatched. Germline V gene data show CDR1 as MNHNY and CDR2 as SVGAGI (reference sequence). The CDR3 DNA follows: TGTGCCAGCAGAACCACCGGGACAGGGGGCGAAGCTTTCTTT. The encoded protein is CASRTTGTGGEAFF.

The chain carries TRBV7-4 and TRBJ1-5; unclear D gene. The CDR3 totals 16 residues. Trimming took off 1 base at V and 6 bases at J, with 16 bases between the two ends. From germline, CDR1 is SGHVT and CDR2 SQSDAQ. DNA for the CDR3: TGTGCCAGCAGCTTAGTAAGCGGGCTCAGCGGTCAGCCCCAGCATTTT. Its translation: CASSLVSGLSGQPQHF.

V and J are TRBV29-1 and TRBJ1-1; tentative D call: TRBD1 (6 bases). The CDR3 is 16 residues long. Trimming took 7 bases from V and 4 from J, leaving 25 bases between them. CDR1 is SQVTM, CDR2 ANQGSEA, per germline. CDR3 DNA sequence: TGCAGCGCGGGGTTCGCAAGGGGGGCCGGGGGCACTGAAGCTTTCTTT. Translating it yields CSAGFARGAGGTEAFF.

V gene TRBV9 combines with J gene TRBJ1-5, with 7 bases lining up with TRBD1. The germline V gene has CDR1 SGDLS and CDR2 YYNGEE. The CDR3 runs 16 residues. The V gene end was trimmed by 3 bases and the J gene end by 2 bases; junction bases not matched to a gene: 8. CDR3 nucleotides: TGTGCCAGCAGCGCGGGGACAGTCGACCGCAATCAGCCCCAGCATTTT. It translates to CASSAGTVDRNQPQHF.

This chain links TRBV5-1 with TRBJ2-7; a weak D match, TRBD2 (7 bases). The germline CDR1 and CDR2 sequences are SGHRS and YFSETQ. The CDR3 totals 15 residues. Between the trimmed V and J ends, which lost 3 bases and 6 bases, there was a span of 19 bases. CDR3 residues: CASSSGGAGEVEQYF. The CDR3 DNA sequence: TGCGCCAGCAGCTCCGGGGGCGCGGGAGAGGTCGAGCAGTACTTC. Full variable domain (rest looked up from reference TRBV5-1 and TRBJ2-7): KAGVTQTPRYLIKTRGQQVTLSCSPISGHRSVSWYQQTPGQGLQFLFEYFSETQRNKGNFPGRFSGRQFSNSRSEMNVSTLELGDSALYLCASSSGGAGEVEQYFGPGTRLTVT.

The V gene is TRBV4-2, the J gene TRBJ2-5, with 8 bases aligning to TRBD1. Germline-derived CDR1 and CDR2 are LGHNA and YNFKEQ. The J segment lost 0 bases and the V segment lost 3 bases, leaving 3 bases of the junction unmatched. The CDR3 runs 15 residues. CDR3 nucleotides: TGTGCCAGCAGCCAGCCGGGACAGGACCAAGAGACCCAGTACTTC. Protein product: CASSQPGQDQETQYF.